This record concerns one TCR beta chain sequence. What it recognizes is unknown. The data derive from a study of Ad26.COV2.S vaccination and SARS-CoV-2 variants. Points from the study as a whole: Among vaccine recipients, spike-specific TCR breadth exceeded that of placebo recipients.

This CDR3 is built from 15 residues. Germline CDR1 and CDR2: MDHEN and SYDVKM. With V trimmed by 5 bases and J by 7 bases, 8 bases remained unmatched. Generated by immunoSEQ multiplex PCR, the TCRdb table keeps only in-frame clones and is missing some. The sample has roughly 400,000 clones; 80% to 95% are singletons. The treatment here: around 19 received Ad26.COV2.S at low or high dose, single or two shots; roughly five received placebo; per-sample allocation not given. On day 63 after the first injection, vaccine and placebo recipients gave samples. The chain uses TRBV28 and TRBJ1-6; TRBD1 matches 7 bases. The receptor comes from a person between 18 and 59 years old who received the Ad26.COV2.S COVID-19 vaccine or a placebo. Sequences were derived from peripheral blood, sampled in a trial of Ad26.COV2.S vaccine versus placebo. CDR3 sequence reads: CASSASGGFNSPLHF. The CDR3 nucleotides are TGTGCCAGCAGTGCCTCAGGGGGTTTCAATTCACCCCTCCACTTT.